The T cell receptor beta chain under discussion was sequenced for a study of beta chain features in type 1 diabetes. Study-wide results and caveats: Individuals with type 1 diabetes displayed fewer insertions and more deletions at VDJ junctions. Significant though moderate, a shortening of TCRB CDR3s appeared in all four CD4+ subsets of Type 1 diabetes patients. Unsettled here was the matter of whether HLA type influences TCRB rearrangement.

As concerns this clone: The antigen remains undetermined.

The entirety of the isolated RNA underwent reverse transcription, so expressed TCRB transcripts were sequenced. The assay was immunoSEQ multiplex PCR, and TCRdb's table has in-frame clones only and misses some. The sample consists of hundreds of thousands of clones, around 15% of them appearing once. The CDR3 covers 16 residues. Germline V gene data show CDR1 as SGHRS and CDR2 as YFSETQ. V lost 5 bases, J lost 1 base, and 9 bases stayed unmatched. This receptor was obtained from a man aged 18 to 35 with type 1 diabetes. This chain links TRBV5-1 with TRBJ2-1; 7 bases align to TRBD1. Sequencing was done on a sample of naive CD4+ T cells from blood. The CDR3 DNA reads TGCGCCAGCAGTTCCCTACGGGACAGTTCCTACAATGAGCAGTTCTTC. As protein: CASSSLRDSSYNEQFF.